Listed below are T cell receptor beta chains from one sample, sequenced in a study of cytomegalovirus exposure and HLA in healthy donors. The data were produced by immunoSEQ multiplex PCR, yet TCRdb's version contains in-frame clones alone and is incomplete. The data hold around 99,000 clones, with 63% observed a single time. The sequenced material came from PBMCs. The receptor set was obtained from a woman aged 25 to 45 in good health and CMV-seronegative. Both conserved end residues are part of each CDR3. Fields, in order: J gene, V gene, clone size, D gene, CDR3 DNA, CDR3 protein. D genes are given only for firm matches. Size is stated for part of the rows, as once, few or many counts, or as a class when the clone is expanded.

TRBJ1-5 TRBV2 NA TRBD1 TGTGCCAGCAGTGAAAGGAAGACAGGGTATCAGCCCCAGCATTTT CASSERKTGYQPQHF
TRBJ1-3 TRBV27 NA TRBD1 TGTGCCAGCAGTTATTCGACAGGGGCTGGAAACACCATATATTTT CASSYSTGAGNTIYF
TRBJ2-5 TRBV10-3 few TRBD1 TGTGCCACAACGACAGGGGGAGGAGAGACCCAGTACTTC CATTTGGGETQYF
TRBJ2-2 TRBV30 few TRBD2 TGTGCCTGGGGGGGGGAGAAGTCACCCGGGGAGCTGTTTTTT CAWGGEKSPGELFF
TRBJ2-7 TRBV7-3 NA TRBD1 TGTGCCAGCAGCTTTCTCGCACCCCCCCGACAGGGGAGGTACGAGCAGTACTTC CASSFLAPPRQGRYEQYF
TRBJ1-5 TRBV5-6 NA NA TGTGCCAGCAGCTTGGCTGTGAATCAGCCCCAGCATTTT CASSLAVNQPQHF
TRBJ2-1 TRBV5-6 once TRBD2 TGTGCCAGCAGCTTGGGTTGGACTAGCATCAATGAGCAGTTCTTC CASSLGWTSINEQFF
TRBJ2-7 TRBV10-1 NA TRBD1 TGCGCCAGCAGTGAGGCCCGGACAGGCGCTTGGGGGGAGCAGTACTTC CASSEARTGAWGEQYF
TRBJ2-5 TRBV28 NA NA TGTGCCAGCAGTTTCCCCGCGCGGGTTATGGAGACCCAGTACTTC CASSFPARVMETQYF
TRBJ1-6 TRBV9 few TRBD1 TGTGCCAGCAGCCCAGGGGGCCGCCGCAATTCACCCCTCCACTTT CASSPGGRRNSPLHF
TRBJ2-7 TRBV4-3 NA TRBD1 TGCGCCAGCAGCCACAGGGACAGCGACTACGAGCAGTACTTC CASSHRDSDYEQYF
TRBJ1-2 TRBV6-5 NA NA TGTGCCAGCAGTTACAGTAGGGGCAGGGGCTATGGCTACACCTTC CASSYSRGRGYGYTF
TRBJ2-2 TRBV5-1 NA NA TGCGCCAGCAGCTTGGACTGGACGCCTTTGGGGCCCGGGGAGCTGTTTTTT CASSLDWTPLGPGELFF
TRBJ2-7 TRBV28 NA NA TGTGCCAGCAGCGATAGCGGAACTCCCTACGAGCAGTACTTC CASSDSGTPYEQYF
TRBJ2-5 TRBV19 NA TRBD2 TGTGCCAGTAGTATAGATGGTGGGTGGCGGGAGTTTTCAGAGACCCAGTACTTC CASSIDGGWREFSETQYF
TRBJ1-6 TRBV5-1 NA NA TGCGCCAGCAGCTTGGGGGGCTGGAGTGGATCACCCCTCCACTTT CASSLGGWSGSPLHF